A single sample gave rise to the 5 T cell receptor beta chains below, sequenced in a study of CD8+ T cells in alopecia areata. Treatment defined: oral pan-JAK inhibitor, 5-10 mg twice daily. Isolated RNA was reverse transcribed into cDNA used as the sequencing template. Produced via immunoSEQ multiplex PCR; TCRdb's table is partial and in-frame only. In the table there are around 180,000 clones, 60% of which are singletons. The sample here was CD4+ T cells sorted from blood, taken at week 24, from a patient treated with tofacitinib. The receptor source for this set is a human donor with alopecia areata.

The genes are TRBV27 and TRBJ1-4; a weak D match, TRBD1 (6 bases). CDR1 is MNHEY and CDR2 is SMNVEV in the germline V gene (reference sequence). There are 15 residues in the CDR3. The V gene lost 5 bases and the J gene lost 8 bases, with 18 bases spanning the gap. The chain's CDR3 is CASSLTSGTPEKLFF. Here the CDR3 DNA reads TGTGCCAGCAGTCTGACCTCCGGGACACCCGAAAAACTGTTTTTT.

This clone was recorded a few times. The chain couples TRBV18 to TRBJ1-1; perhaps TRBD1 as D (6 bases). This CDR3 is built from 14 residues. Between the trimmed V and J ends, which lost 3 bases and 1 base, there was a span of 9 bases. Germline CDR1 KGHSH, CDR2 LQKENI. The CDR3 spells CASSPGHPNTEAFF. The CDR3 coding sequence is TGTGCCAGCTCACCGGGACATCCGAACACTGAAGCTTTCTTT.

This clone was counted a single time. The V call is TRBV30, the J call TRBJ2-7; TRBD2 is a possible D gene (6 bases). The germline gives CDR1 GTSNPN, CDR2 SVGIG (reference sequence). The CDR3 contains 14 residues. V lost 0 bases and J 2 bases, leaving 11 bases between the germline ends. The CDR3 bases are TGTGCCTGGAGTGTCGGAGGGATCCCCTACGAGCAGTACTTC. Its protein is CAWSVGGIPYEQYF.

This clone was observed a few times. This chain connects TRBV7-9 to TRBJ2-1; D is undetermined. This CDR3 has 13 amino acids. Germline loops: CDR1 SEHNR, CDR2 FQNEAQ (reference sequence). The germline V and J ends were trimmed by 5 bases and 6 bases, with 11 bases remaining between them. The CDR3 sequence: CASSLESGNEQFF. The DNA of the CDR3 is TGTGCCAGCAGCCTCGAGTCGGGCAATGAGCAGTTCTTC.

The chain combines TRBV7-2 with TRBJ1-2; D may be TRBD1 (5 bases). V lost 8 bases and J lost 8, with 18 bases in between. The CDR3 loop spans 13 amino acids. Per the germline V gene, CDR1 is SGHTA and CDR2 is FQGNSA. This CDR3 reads CASSHPGGLGYTF. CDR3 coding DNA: TGTGCCAGCTCCCACCCCGGGGGATTAGGCTACACCTTC. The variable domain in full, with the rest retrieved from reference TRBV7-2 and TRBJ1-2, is GAGVSQSPSNKVTEKGKDVELRCDPISGHTALYWYRQSLGQGLEFLIYFQGNSAPDKSGLPSDRFSAERTGGSVSTLTIQRTQQEDSAVYLCASSHPGGLGYTFGSGTRLTVV.